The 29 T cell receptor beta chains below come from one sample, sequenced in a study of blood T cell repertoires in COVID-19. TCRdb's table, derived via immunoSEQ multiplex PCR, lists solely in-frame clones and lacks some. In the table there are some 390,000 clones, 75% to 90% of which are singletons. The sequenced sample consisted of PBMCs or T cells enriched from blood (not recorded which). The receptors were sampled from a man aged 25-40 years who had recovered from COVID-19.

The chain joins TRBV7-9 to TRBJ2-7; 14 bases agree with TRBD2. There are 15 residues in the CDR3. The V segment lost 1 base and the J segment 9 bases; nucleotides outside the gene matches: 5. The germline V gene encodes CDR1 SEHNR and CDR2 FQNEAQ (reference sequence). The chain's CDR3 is CASSLVGLAGVWQYF. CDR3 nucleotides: TGTGCCAGCAGCTTAGTGGGACTAGCGGGAGTTTGGCAGTACTTC. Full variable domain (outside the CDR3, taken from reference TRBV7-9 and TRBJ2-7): DTGVSQNPRHKITKRGQNVTFRCDPISEHNRLYWYRQTLGQGPEFLTYFQNEAQLEKSRLLSDRFSAERPKGSFSTLEIQRTEQGDSAMYLCASSLVGLAGVWQYFGPGTRLTVT.

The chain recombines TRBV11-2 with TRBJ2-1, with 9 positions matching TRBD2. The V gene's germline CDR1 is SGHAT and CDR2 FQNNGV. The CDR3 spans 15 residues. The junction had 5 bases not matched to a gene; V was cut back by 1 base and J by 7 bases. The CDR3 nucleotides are TGTGCCAGCAGCTTAGTTTTAGCGGGAGCAAATGAGCAGTTCTTC. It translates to CASSLVLAGANEQFF.

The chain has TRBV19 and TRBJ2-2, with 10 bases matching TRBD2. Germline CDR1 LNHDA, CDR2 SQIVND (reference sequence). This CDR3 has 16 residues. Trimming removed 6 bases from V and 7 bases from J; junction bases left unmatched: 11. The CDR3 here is CASRALAGVPGGELFF. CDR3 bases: TGTGCCAGTAGGGCTCTAGCGGGAGTACCTGGCGGGGAGCTGTTTTTT.

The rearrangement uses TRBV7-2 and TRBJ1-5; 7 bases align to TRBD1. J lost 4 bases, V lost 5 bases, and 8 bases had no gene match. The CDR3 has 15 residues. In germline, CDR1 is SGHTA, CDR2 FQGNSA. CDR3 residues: CASSPGTVENQPQHF. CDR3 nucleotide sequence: TGTGCCAGCAGCCCAGGGACAGTAGAAAATCAGCCCCAGCATTTT.

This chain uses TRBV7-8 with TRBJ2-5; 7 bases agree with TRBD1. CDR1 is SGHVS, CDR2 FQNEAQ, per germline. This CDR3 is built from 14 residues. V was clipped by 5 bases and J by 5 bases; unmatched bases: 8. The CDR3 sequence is CASSGPTGIETQYF. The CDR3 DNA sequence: TGTGCCAGCAGCGGGCCGACAGGGATCGAGACCCAGTACTTC.

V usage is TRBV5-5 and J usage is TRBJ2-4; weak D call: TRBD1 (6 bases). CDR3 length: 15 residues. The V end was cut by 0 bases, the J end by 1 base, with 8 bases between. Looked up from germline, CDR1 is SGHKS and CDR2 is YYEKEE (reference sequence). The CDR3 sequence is CASSLARGAKNIQYF. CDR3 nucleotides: TGTGCCAGCAGCTTGGCAAGGGGGGCCAAAAACATTCAGTACTTC. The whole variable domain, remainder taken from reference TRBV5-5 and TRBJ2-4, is DAGVTQSPTHLIKTRGQQVTLRCSPISGHKSVSWYQQVLGQGPQFIFQYYEKEERGRGNFPDRFSARQFPNYSSELNVNALLLGDSALYLCASSLARGAKNIQYFGAGTRLSVL.

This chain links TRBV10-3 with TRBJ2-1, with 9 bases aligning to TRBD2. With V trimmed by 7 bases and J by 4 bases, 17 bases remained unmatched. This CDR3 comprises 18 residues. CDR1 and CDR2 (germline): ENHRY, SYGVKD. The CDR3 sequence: CAIKGLASGISSYNEQFF. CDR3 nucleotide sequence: TGTGCCATCAAAGGACTCGCTAGCGGGATCTCCTCATACAATGAGCAGTTCTTC.

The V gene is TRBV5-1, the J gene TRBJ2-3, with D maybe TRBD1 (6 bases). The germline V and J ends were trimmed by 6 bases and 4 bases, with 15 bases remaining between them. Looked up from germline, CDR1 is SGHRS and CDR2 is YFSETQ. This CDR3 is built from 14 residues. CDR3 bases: TGCGCCAGCACCGGTAGGACAGTCTCAGATACGCAGTATTTT. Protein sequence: CASTGRTVSDTQYF.

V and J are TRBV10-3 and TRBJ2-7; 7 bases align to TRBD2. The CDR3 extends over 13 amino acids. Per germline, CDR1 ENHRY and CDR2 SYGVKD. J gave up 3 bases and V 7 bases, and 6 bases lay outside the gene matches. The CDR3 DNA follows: TGTGCCATCATGGGGACTAAGGACTACGAGCAGTACTTC. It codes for CAIMGTKDYEQYF.

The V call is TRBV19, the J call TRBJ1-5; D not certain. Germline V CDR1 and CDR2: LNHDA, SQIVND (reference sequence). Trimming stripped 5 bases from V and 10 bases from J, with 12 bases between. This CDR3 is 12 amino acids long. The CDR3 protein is CASSFINRPQHF. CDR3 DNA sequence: TGTGCCAGTAGTTTTATAAATAGACCCCAGCATTTT. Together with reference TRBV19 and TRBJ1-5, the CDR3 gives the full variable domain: DGGITQSPKYLFRKEGQNVTLSCEQNLNHDAMYWYRQDPGQGLRLIYYSQIVNDFQKGDIAEGYSVSREKKESFPLTVTSAQKNPTAFYLCASSFINRPQHFGDGTRLSIL.

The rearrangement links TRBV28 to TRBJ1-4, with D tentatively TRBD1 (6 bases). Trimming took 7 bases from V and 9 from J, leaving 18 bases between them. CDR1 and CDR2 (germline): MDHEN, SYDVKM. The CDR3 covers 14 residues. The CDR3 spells CASTGGAPSQKLFF. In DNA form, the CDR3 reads TGTGCCAGCACTGGGGGGGCACCCTCTCAAAAACTGTTTTTT.

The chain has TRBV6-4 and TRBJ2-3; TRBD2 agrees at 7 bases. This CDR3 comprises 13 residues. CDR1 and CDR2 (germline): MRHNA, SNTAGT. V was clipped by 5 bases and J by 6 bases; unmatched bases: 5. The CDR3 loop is CASSRTSVDTQYF. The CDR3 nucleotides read TGTGCCAGCAGTCGAACTAGCGTTGATACGCAGTATTTT.

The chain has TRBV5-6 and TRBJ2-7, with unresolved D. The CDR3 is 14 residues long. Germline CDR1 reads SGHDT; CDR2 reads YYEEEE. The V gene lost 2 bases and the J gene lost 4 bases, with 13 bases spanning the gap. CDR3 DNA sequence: TGTGCCAGCAGCTTTATACCGCCCGGTTACGAGCAGTACTTC. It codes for CASSFIPPGYEQYF.

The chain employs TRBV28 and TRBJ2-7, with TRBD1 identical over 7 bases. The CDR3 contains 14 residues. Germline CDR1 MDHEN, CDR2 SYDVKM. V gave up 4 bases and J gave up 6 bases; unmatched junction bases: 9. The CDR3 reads CASSSRQGIGEQYF. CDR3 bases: TGTGCCAGCAGTTCTAGACAGGGTATCGGCGAGCAGTACTTC.

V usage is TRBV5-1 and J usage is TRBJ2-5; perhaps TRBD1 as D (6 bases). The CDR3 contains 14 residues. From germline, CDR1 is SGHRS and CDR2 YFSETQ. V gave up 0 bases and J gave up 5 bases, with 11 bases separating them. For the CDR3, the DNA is TGCGCCAGCAGCTTGGTTACAGGGAAGGAGACCCAGTACTTC. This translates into CASSLVTGKETQYF.

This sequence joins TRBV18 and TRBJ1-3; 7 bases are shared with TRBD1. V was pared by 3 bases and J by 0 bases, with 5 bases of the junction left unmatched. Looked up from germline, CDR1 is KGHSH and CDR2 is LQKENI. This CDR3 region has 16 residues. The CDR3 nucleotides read TGTGCCAGCTCACCCCGGGAGGGGGCCTCTGGAAACACCATATATTTT. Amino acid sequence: CASSPREGASGNTIYF.

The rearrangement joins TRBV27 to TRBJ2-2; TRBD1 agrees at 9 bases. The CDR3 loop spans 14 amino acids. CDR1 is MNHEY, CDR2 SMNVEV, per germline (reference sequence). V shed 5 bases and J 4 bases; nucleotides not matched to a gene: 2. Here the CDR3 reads CASSMTGGTGELFF. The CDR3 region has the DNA TGTGCCAGCAGTATGACAGGGGGCACCGGGGAGCTGTTTTTT.

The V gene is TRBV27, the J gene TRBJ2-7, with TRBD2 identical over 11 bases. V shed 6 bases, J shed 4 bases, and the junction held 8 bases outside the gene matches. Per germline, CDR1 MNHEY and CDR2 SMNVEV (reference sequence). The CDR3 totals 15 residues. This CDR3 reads CASRRAGTSGYEQYF. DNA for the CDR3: TGTGCCAGCAGAAGAGCCGGGACTAGCGGTTACGAGCAGTACTTC.

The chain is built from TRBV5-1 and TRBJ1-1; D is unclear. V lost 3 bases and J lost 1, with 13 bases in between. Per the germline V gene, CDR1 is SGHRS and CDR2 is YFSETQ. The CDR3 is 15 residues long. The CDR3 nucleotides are TGCGCCAGCAGCTCCAGTCTGGGAGGGAACACTGAAGCTTTCTTT. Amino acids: CASSSSLGGNTEAFF.

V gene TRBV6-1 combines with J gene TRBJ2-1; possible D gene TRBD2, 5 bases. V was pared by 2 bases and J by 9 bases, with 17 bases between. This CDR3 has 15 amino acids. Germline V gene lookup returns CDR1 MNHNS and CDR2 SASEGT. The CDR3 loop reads CASSETTNNYREQFF. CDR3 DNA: TGTGCCAGCAGTGAAACGACTAATAACTACCGTGAGCAGTTCTTC.

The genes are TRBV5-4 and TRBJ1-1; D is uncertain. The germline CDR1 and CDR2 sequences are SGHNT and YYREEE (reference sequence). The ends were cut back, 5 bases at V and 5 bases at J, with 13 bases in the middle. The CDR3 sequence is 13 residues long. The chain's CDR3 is CASRRTVGTEAFF. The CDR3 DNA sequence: TGTGCCAGCAGACGCACAGTTGGAACTGAAGCTTTCTTT.

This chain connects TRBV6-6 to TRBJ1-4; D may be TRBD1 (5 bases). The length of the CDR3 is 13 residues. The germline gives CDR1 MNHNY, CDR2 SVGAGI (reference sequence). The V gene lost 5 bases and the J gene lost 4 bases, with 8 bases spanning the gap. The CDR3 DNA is TGTGCCAGCAGTCCGACAGATAATGAAAAACTGTTTTTT. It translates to CASSPTDNEKLFF.

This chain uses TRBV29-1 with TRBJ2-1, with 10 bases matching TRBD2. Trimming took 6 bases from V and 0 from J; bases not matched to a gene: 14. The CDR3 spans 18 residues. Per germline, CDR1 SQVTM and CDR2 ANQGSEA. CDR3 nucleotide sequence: TGCAGCGTCACTGGACTAGCGGCCGCGGACCTCTCCTACAATGAGCAGTTCTTC. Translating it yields CSVTGLAAADLSYNEQFF.

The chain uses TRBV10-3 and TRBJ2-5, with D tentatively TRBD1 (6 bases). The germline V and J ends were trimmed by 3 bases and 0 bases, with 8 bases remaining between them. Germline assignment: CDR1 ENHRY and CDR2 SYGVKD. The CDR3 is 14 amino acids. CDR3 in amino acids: CAISEGGNQETQYF. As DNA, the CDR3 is TGTGCCATCAGTGAAGGGGGAAACCAAGAGACCCAGTACTTC.

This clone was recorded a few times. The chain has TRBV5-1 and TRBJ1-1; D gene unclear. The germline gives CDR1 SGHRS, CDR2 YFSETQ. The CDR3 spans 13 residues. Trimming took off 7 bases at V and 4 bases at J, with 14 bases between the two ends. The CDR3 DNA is TGCGCCAGCGGGTGGATTGGAGGCACTGAAGCTTTCTTT. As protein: CASGWIGGTEAFF.

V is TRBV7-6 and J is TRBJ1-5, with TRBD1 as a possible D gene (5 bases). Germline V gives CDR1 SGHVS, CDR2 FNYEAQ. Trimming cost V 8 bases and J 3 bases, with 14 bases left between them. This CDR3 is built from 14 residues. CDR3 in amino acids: CASRRKGPNQPQHF. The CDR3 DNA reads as TGTGCCAGCCGACGAAAGGGGCCCAATCAGCCCCAGCATTTT.

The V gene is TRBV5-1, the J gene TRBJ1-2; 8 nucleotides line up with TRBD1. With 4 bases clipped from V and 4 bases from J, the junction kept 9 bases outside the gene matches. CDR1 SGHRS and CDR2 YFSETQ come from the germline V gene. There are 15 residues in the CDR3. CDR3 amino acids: CASSRTGTGIYGYTF. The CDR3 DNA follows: TGCGCCAGCAGCAGAACCGGGACAGGAATCTATGGCTACACCTTC.

The CDR3 sequence is CASSQVPGVGYGYTF. The DNA of the CDR3 is TGTGCCAGCAGCCAAGTCCCAGGGGTCGGCTATGGCTACACCTTC. The chain carries TRBV3-1 (or the pseudogene TRBV3-2) and TRBJ1-2; D might be TRBD1 (6 bases). Germline V gene lookup returns CDR1 LGHDT and CDR2 YNNKEL (reference sequence). V lost 1 base and J lost 4, with 13 bases in between. The CDR3 runs to 15 residues.

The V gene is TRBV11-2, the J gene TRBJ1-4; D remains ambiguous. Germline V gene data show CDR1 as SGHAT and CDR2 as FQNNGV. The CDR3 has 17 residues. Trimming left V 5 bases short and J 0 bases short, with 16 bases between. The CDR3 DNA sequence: TGTGCCAGCAGCCTACAGAATGAAGTTGCAACTAATGAAAAACTGTTTTTT. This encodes CASSLQNEVATNEKLFF.